This T cell receptor (beta chain) appears in the sequencing data of a study of blood T cell repertoires in COVID-19. Looking at the study overall: T cells, B-cell-depleted T cells, or PBMCs provided the cDNA or gDNA that served as material.

As processed by the authors: How many nucleated cells were present was estimated from reference gene primer amplification. The repertoire was sequenced with immunoSEQ multiplex PCR; TCRdb's copy has only in-frame clones and lacks some. For V, J and clone size, that table is used; D and trimming come from the DNA. The data contain over 400,000 clones, around 85% of them singletons. All enrollees were roughly 18 to 90 years old and from roughly 26 US areas. Participant-reported clinical history was the basis for cohort assignment. Germline V gene data show CDR1 as MDHEN and CDR2 as SYDVKM. Trimming removed 5 bases from V and 4 bases from J; junction bases left unmatched: 5. This CDR3 region has 14 residues.

The TCR comes from an older woman who had recovered from COVID-19. The chain carries TRBV28 and TRBJ1-2; TRBD1 matches 9 bases. The specimen sequenced was PBMCs or T cells enriched from blood (not recorded which). For the CDR3, the DNA is TGTGCCAGCAGTCTAGAGGGACAGGGCTATGGCTACACCTTC. The encoded protein is CASSLEGQGYGYTF.